This TCR beta chain was obtained from a study of cytomegalovirus exposure and HLA in healthy donors. With respect to this clone: Antigen: not known.

CDR3 length: 16 residues. The germline V gene has CDR1 MNHNS and CDR2 SASEGT. The ends were cut back, 1 base at V and 2 bases at J, with 13 bases in the middle. Primers for the PCR totalled 60 Vbeta and 13 Jbeta. Libraries were prepared by immunoSEQ multiplex PCR; TCRdb keeps only in-frame clonotypes and omits some of them. In all, the sample yields roughly 45,000 clones. Overall study results and limits: The classifier was said to identify cytomegalovirus status with high specificity and sensitivity. A further, later analysis showed that HLA-associated TCR beta chains (compared with equally common others) were more clonally expanded. The authors later found most CMV-associated TCR beta chains appeared HLA-restricted.

Sample: PBMCs. V gene TRBV6-1 combines with J gene TRBJ2-3; a weak D match, TRBD1 (6 bases). This clonotype originated in a woman under 40 in good health and CMV-seronegative. Here the CDR3 reads CASSEEQGGPTDTQYF. DNA for the CDR3: TGTGCCAGCAGTGAAGAACAAGGGGGTCCCACAGATACGCAGTATTTT.